Sequencing of this T cell receptor beta chain was carried out in a study of blood T cell repertoires in COVID-19. TCRdb keeps only in-frame clones here, not all; method: immunoSEQ multiplex PCR. The sample contains some 170,000 clones, 90% of which appear only once. This CDR3 spans 16 amino acids. The rearrangement uses TRBV21-1 and TRBJ2-2; the listed D gene, TRBD2, was not tested against the DNA. TRBV21-1 is listed as a pseudogene. The source is a man between 60 and 70 years old with active or convalescent COVID-19. The sequenced material came from peripheral blood. CDR3: CASSKGRGLNTGELFF. DNA of the CDR3: TGTGCCAGCAGCAAAGGAAGGGGACTGAACACCGGGGAGCTGTTTTTT.